The present entry profiles one T cell receptor beta chain with its context. Its target antigen remains unknown. Base-call qualities are not available, and no considerably larger clone is one nucleotide away. Library preparation was by 5' RACE. TCRdb lists the instrument as Illumina HiSeq 2500. A second PCR of about 6 to 11 cycles was performed with a sample-barcoded 5' primer and a J-beta primer mix. Each TCR beta cDNA molecule received a unique molecular identifier from a template-switch 5' adaptor carrying 12 random nucleotides. At least 3 million CDR3-containing paired-end reads were obtained from each sample. First-strand cDNA synthesis was performed from all RNA using the Mint cDNA synthesis kit, with priming by a TRBC-specific oligonucleotide. Following uracil-DNA glycosylase treatment, all cDNA underwent a first 18-cycle PCR with the universal primers M1SS and BC2_uni_R. The paper's processing steps were these. Each sample was normalized by randomly selecting 1 million high-quality reads, each carrying a distinct molecular identifier. Reads sharing molecular identifiers were discarded rather than binned into consensus sequences. CDR3 identification, clonotype clustering and error correction used MiTCR with a Q25 quality threshold and the strictest error-elimination algorithm. A nonparametric unseen species model with Euler transformation was used to estimate lower-bound total TCR beta diversity. Using fastp trimming at Q25 and MiXCR clonotype assembly, TCRdb reanalyzed the public sequencing data and kept in-frame beta chains. Identical CDR3 proteins give one entry, which carries the most common genes and DNA. TCRdb, not the authors, supplied the V and J calls. Recorded for this sample are nearly 800,000 distinct CDR3 sequences; approximately 60% of them occurred a single time. The ten largest clonotypes hold around 24% of the sample.

The CDR3 measures 16 amino acids from cysteine to phenylalanine. Only the CDR3 DNA is retained, 48 bases long and in frame from the first base. CDR1 and CDR2 (ENHRY, SYGVKD) derive from the germline V gene. V and J are truncated by 0 bases and 4 bases respectively, leaving an intervening sequence of 13 bases. The approximately 40 donors, aged about 6 to 95 years, were systemically healthy Caucasian individuals from Russia. Roughly 9.5 milliliters of peripheral blood were drawn from each donor into EDTA-treated Vacutainer tubes. Ficoll-Paque density-gradient centrifugation was used to isolate PBMCs, with at least 6 million per sample. Trizol reagent was used to extract total RNA from PBMCs, with at least 5.5 micrograms per sample. Naive CD45RAhigh/CD27high T cell percentages were measured by flow cytometry on a PBMC aliquot from every donor. This record comes from a study of blood T cells in healthy people across ages (dated by TCRdb to 2015 to 2017). Notes on the research overall: Template switching captured roughly one uniquely barcoded TCR beta cDNA molecule per two T cells in model experiments. Age-related changes in TCR beta repertoire diversity were measured in the study by deep sequencing normalized with unique cDNA molecular identifiers. Four age groups were formed from the donors: young (average roughly 16 years), middle-aged (approximately 40), aged (62) and long-lived (more than 75). To avoid experimental bias, donors of different ages were distributed randomly across sequencing lanes. The study analyzed two additional independent replicas of 1 million unique cDNA reads from the same blood draw for two donors, one aged 18 to 30 and one aged 80 or older.

The research as a whole found: Because the CMV infection status of the donors was unknown, age-related changes in expanded clonotypes may potentially have been confounded. As age increased, observed TCR beta diversity per million T cells dropped in a roughly linear way, and a significant reduction was already evident by age about 40. Estimates of total diversity from one million sequenced T cells were regarded as lower bounds and underestimates. Compared with the aged group, the long-lived group had more naive CD4+ T cells, fewer expanded clones and increased TCR diversity, a pattern suggesting age selection. The percentage of naive T cells measured by flow cytometry correlated strongly with observed TCR beta diversity. Since profiling was done on bulk unsorted PBMCs, naive and antigen-experienced compartments could not be conclusively compared.

Sequencing was performed on blood. In this chain, TRBV10-3 is recombined with TRBJ2-1; no D gene is confidently identified. The receptor's source is a man in his forties in good health. The CDR3 has the sequence CAISESRVVEYNEQFF. The sequence in DNA is TGTGCCATCAGTGAGTCGCGAGTGGTAGAATACAATGAGCAGTTCTTC.